This T cell receptor (beta chain) originates from a study of CD8+CD57+ T cells in acquired aplastic anemia. Across the study: The study obtained an average of about 3.4 ug of DNA from sorted CD4+ and CD8+ cells.

The germline CDR1 and CDR2 sequences are SNHLY and FYNNEI. V was pared by 3 bases and J by 3 bases, with 8 bases between. The CDR3 contains 13 residues. The sample holds many counts of this clonotype. Its antigen is unidentified. Study-wide results and limits: Patients and controls shared twenty-nine CD8+ CDR3 sequences.

Researchers used genomic DNA as the template to profile TCR beta VDJ and CDR3. TCRdb processed the reads anew with MiXCR; each CDR3 protein has one entry. This sample yields approximately 380,000 distinct CDR3 sequences, of which roughly 68% are seen a single time; approximately 4% belongs to the top ten. The sample taken for sequencing was sorted CD4+, CD8+, or CD8+CD57+ T cells (not recorded which) from PBMCs. The TCR was taken from a human donor in good health, serving as a control. The rearrangement uses TRBV2 and TRBJ1-2; D is unresolved. The CDR3, as DNA: TGTGCCAGCAGTGAGGGTGGAGACTATGGCTACACCTTC. This sequence encodes CASSEGGDYGYTF.